This T cell receptor (beta chain) appears in the sequencing data of a study of blood T cell repertoires in COVID-19. In the study overall: The United States, Italy and Spain provided the acute and convalescent COVID-19 samples. The analysed material was cDNA or gDNA that came from T cells, B-cell-depleted T cells, or PBMCs.

CDR3 length: 14 amino acids. Germline V gives CDR1 MNHEY, CDR2 SVGAGI. Trimming took 7 bases from V and 2 from J, leaving 15 bases between them. Original data processing: Reference gene primers were amplified, and this amplification served to estimate nucleated cell counts. TCRdb keeps only in-frame clones here, not all; method: immunoSEQ multiplex PCR. V and J calls and clone size are those listed in that table; D and trimming were worked out from the DNA. The sample records approximately 66,000 clones, over 70% being singletons. The chain uses TRBV6-5 and TRBJ2-7; D not certain. This receptor was taken from a man in his sixties with acute or convalescent COVID-19. The sequencing input was peripheral blood. CDR3 protein: CASTTSRLPYEQYV. CDR3 nucleotides: TGTGCCAGCACTACCTCACGACTCCCCTACGAGCAGTACGTC.